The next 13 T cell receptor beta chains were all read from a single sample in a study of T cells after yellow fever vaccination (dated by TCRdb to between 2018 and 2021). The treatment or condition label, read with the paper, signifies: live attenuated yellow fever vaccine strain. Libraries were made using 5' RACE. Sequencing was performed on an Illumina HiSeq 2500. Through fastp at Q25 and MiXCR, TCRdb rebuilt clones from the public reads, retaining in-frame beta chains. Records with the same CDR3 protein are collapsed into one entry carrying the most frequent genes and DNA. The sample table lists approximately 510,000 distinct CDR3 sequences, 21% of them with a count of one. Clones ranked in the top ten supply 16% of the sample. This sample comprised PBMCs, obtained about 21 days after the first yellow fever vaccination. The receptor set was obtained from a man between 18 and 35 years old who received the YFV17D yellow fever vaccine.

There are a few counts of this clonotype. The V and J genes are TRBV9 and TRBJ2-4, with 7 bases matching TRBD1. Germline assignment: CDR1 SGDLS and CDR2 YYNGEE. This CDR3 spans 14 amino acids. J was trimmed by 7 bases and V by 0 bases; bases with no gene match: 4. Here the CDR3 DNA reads TGTGCCAGCAGCGTAGGAGGGGGCACGAACATTCAGTACTTC. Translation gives CASSVGGGTNIQYF.

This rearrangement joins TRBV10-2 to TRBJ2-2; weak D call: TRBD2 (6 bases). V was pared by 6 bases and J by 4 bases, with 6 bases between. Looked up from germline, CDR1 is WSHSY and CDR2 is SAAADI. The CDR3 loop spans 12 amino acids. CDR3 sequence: CASRRGTGELFF. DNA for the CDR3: TGCGCCAGCAGGCGGGGCACCGGGGAGCTGTTTTTT.

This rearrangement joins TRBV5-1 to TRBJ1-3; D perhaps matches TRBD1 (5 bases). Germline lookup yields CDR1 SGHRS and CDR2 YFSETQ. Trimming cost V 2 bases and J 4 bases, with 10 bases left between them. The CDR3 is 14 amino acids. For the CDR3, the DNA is TGCGCCAGCAGCTTTCAGGGCTCGGGAAACACCATATATTTT. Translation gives CASSFQGSGNTIYF.

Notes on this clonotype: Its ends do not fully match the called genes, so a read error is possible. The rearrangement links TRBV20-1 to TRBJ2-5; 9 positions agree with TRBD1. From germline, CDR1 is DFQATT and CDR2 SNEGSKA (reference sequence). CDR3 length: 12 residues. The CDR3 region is CSALTGGETQCF. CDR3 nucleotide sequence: TGCAGTGCTTTGACAGGGGGAGAGACCCAGTGCTTC.

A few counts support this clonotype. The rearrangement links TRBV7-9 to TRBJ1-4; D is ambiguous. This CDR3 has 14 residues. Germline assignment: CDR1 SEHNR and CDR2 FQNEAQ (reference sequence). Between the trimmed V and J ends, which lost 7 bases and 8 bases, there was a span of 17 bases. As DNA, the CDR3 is TGTGCCAGCACTCGGACGGGGTGGGAGGAAAAACTGTTTTTT. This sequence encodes CASTRTGWEEKLFF.

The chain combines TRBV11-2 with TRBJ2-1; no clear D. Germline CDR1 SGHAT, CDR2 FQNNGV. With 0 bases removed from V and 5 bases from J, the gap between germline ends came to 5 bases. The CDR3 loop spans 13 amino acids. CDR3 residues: CASSLETDNEQFF. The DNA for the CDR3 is TGTGCCAGCAGCTTAGAAACAGACAATGAGCAGTTCTTC.

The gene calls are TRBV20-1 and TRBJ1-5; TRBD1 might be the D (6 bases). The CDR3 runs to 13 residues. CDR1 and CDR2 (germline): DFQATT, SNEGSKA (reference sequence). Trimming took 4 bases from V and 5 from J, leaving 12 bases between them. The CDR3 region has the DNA TGCAGTGCTACACAGGGAGGGGATCAGCCCCAGCATTTT. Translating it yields CSATQGGDQPQHF.

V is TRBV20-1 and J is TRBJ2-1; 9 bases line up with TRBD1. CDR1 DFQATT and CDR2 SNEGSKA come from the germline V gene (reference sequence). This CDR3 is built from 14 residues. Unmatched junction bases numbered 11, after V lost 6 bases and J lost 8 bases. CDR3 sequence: CSAVRTGAGYEQFF. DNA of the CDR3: TGCAGTGCCGTCAGGACAGGGGCGGGGTATGAGCAGTTCTTC.

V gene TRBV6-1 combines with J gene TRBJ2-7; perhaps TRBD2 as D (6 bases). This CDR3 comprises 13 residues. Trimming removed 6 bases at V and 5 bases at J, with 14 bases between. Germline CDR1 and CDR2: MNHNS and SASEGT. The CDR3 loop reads CASREGGWDEQYF. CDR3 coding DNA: TGTGCCAGCAGAGAGGGAGGCTGGGACGAGCAGTACTTC.

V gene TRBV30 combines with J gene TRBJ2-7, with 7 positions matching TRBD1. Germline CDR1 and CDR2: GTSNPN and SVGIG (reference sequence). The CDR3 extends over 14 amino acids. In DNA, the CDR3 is TGTGCTGCGGAGAGAGGACAGGCGGCCTACGAGCAGTACTTC. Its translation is CAAERGQAAYEQYF. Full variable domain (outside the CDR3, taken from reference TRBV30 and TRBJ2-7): SQTIHQWPATLVQPVGSPLSLECTVEGTSNPNLYWYRQAAGRGLQLLFYSVGIGQISSEVPQNLSASRPQDRQFILSSKKLLLSDSGFYLCAAERGQAAYEQYFGPGTRLTVT.

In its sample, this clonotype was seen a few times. Here the CDR3 DNA reads TGTGCCAGCTTCCTCCTACTAGCGGGGGTAACCGGGGAGCTGTTTTTT. Amino acid sequence: CASFLLLAGVTGELFF. The rearrangement joins TRBV5-4 to TRBJ2-2, with 11 bases that match TRBD2. CDR3 length equals 16 residues. CDR1 and CDR2 from the germline V gene are SGHNT and YYREEE (reference sequence). V lost 7 bases and J lost 5; bases outside the gene matches: 10.

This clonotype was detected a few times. The CDR3 coding sequence is TGTGCCAGCAGCTCGCCGGGGACAGGTGGCAATGAGCAGTTCTTC. Translation: CASSSPGTGGNEQFF. The chain is built from TRBV11-2 and TRBJ2-1; 8 nucleotides agree with TRBD1. This CDR3 is 15 amino acids long. CDR1 and CDR2 from the germline V gene are SGHAT and FQNNGV. V lost 4 bases to trimming and J lost 6 bases; unmatched junction nucleotides: 8.

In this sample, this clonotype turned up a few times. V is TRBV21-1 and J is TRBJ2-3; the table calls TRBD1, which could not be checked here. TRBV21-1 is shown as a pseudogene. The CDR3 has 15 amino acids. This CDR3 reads CASSTPRGGADTQYF. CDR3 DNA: TGTGCCAGCAGCACACCTCGTGGGGGTGCAGATACGCAGTATTTT.